This entry describes one T cell receptor beta chain. Germline values: CDR1 LNHNV, CDR2 YYDKDF (reference sequence). This CDR3 region has 14 residues. The J segment lost 2 bases and the V segment lost 6 bases, leaving 1 base of the junction unmatched. This sample was included in a study of shared clonotypes between healthy human individuals. Template for every sorted-subset replicate PCR totaled 150 to 250 ng DNA, about 30,000 T cell genomes. Assay used: immunoSEQ multiplex PCR; TCRdb lists only in-frame clones, some missing. The sample lists about 110,000 clones; 68% were seen once. The sample was memory CD8+ T cells sorted from blood. Subset here: CD45RO+ cells pooled with CCR7-negative TemRA cells. The TCR sequence derives from a woman aged 25 to 39 in good health. The V gene is TRBV15, the J gene TRBJ2-7, with 13 nucleotides matching TRBD2. The DNA of the CDR3 is TGTGCCACCAGAGGGACTAGCGGGACCTACGAGCAGTACTTC. This translates into CATRGTSGTYEQYF. Based on the CDR3 plus reference TRBV15 and TRBJ2-7, the full variable domain is DAMVIQNPRYQVTQFGKPVTLSCSQTLNHNVMYWYQQKSSQAPKLLFHYYDKDFNNEADTPDNFQSRRPNTSFCFLDIRSPGLGDTAMYLCATRGTSGTYEQYFGPGTRLTVT.